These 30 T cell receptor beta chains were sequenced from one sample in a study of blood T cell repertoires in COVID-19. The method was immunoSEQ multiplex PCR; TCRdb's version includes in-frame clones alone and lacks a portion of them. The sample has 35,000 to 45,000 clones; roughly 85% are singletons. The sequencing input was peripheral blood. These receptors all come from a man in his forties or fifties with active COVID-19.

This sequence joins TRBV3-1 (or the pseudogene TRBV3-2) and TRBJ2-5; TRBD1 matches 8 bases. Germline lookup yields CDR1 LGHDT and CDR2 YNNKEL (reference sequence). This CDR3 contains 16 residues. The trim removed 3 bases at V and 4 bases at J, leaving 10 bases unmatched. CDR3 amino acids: CASSQGQTGGGETQYF. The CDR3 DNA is TGTGCCAGCAGCCAGGGACAAACAGGGGGTGGAGAGACCCAGTACTTC.

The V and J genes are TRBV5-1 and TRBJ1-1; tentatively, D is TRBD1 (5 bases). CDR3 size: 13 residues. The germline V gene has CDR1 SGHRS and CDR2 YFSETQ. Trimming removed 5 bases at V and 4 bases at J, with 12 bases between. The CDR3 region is CASSSGMGTEAFF. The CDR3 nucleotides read TGCGCCAGCAGTTCAGGGATGGGCACTGAAGCTTTCTTT.

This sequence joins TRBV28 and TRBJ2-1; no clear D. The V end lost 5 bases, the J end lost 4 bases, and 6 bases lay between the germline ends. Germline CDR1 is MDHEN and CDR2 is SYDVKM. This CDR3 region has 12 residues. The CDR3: CASSVDYNEQFF. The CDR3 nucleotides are TGTGCCAGCAGTGTAGATTACAATGAGCAGTTCTTC.

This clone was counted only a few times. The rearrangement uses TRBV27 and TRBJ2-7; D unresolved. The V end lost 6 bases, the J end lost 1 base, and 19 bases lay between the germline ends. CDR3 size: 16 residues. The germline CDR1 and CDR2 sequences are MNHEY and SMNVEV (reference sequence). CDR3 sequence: CASRPIGAPRSYEQYF. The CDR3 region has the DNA TGTGCCAGCAGGCCAATAGGAGCTCCTCGTTCCTACGAGCAGTACTTC.

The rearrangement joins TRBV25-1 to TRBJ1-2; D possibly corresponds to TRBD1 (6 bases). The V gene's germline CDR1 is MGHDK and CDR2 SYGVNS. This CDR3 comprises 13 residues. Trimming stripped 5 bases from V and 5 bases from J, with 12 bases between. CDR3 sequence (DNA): TGTGCCAGCAGTTTGACAGGCGGGTATGGCTACACCTTC. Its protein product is CASSLTGGYGYTF.

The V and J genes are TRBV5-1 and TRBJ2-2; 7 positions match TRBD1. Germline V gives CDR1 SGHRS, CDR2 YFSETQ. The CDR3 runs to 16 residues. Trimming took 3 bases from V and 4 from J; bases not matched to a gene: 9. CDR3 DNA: TGCGCCAGCAGCTCGCAGGGGGTAGCGACCACCGGGGAGCTGTTTTTT. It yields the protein CASSSQGVATTGELFF.

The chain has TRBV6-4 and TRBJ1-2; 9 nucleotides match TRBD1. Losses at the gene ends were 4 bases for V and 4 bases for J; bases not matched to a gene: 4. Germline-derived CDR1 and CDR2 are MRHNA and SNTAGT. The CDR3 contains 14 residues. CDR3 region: CASSAGQGLYGYTF. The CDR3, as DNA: TGTGCCAGCAGTGCGGGACAGGGCCTCTATGGCTACACCTTC.

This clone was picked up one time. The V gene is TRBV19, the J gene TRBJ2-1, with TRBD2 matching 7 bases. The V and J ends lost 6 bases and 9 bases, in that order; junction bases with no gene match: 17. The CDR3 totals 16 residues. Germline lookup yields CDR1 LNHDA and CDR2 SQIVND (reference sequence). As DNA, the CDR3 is TGTGCCAGTAGCACCCGCGGGACCTCCTCGGGGGGTGAGCAGTTCTTC. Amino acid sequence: CASSTRGTSSGGEQFF. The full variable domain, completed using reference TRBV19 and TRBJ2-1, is DGGITQSPKYLFRKEGQNVTLSCEQNLNHDAMYWYRQDPGQGLRLIYYSQIVNDFQKGDIAEGYSVSREKKESFPLTVTSAQKNPTAFYLCASSTRGTSSGGEQFFGPGTRLTVL.

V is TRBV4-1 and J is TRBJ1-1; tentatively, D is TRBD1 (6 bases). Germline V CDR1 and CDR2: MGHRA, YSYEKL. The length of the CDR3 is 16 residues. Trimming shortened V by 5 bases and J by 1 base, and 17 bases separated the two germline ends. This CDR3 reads CASSEWGRGRNTEAFF. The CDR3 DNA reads TGCGCCAGCAGCGAATGGGGCAGGGGCCGGAACACTGAAGCTTTCTTT.

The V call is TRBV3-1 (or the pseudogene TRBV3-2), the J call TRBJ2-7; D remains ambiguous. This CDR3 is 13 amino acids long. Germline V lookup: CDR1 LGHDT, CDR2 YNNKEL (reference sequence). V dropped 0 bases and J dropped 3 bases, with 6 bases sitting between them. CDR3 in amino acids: CASSQDRLYEQYF. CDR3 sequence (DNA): TGTGCCAGCAGCCAAGACAGACTCTACGAGCAGTACTTC.

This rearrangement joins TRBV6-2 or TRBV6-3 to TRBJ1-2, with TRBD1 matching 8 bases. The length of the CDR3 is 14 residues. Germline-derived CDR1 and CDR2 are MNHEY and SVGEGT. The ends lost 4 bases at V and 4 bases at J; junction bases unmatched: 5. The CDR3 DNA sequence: TGTGCCAGCAGTTCTAGGACAGGGTCCTATGGCTACACCTTC. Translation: CASSSRTGSYGYTF.

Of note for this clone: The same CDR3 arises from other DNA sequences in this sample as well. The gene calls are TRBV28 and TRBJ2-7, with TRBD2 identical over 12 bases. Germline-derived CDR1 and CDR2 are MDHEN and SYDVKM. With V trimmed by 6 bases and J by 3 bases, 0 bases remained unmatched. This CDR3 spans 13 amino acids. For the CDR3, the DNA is TGTGCCAGCAGGACTAGCGGGAGCTACGAGCAGTACTTC. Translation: CASRTSGSYEQYF.

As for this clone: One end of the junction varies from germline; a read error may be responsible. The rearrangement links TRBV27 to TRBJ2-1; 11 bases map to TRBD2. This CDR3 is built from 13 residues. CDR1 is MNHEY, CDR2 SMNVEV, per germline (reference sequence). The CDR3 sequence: CASSFPGLAGMVF. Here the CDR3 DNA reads TGTGCCAGCAGTTTTCCCGGACTAGCGGGTATGGTCTTC.

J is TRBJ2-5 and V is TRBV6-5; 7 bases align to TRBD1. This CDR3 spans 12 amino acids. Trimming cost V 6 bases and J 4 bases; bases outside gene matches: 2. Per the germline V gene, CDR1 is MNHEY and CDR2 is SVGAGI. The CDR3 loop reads CASSRGRETQYF. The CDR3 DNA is TGTGCCAGCAGCAGGGGGAGAGAGACCCAGTACTTC.

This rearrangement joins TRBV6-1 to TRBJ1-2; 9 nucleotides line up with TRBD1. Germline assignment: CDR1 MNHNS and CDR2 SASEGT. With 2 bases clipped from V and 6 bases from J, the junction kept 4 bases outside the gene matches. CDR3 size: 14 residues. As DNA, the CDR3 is TGTGCCAGCAGTGAACGTGGGGACAGGGATGGCTACACCTTC. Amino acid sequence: CASSERGDRDGYTF.

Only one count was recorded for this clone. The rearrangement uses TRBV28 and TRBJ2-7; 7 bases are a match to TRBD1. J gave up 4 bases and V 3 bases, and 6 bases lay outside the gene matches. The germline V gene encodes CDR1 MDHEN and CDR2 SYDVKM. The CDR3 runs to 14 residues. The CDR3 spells CASSFQDRTYEQYF. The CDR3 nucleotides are TGTGCCAGCAGTTTCCAGGACAGGACTTACGAGCAGTACTTC.

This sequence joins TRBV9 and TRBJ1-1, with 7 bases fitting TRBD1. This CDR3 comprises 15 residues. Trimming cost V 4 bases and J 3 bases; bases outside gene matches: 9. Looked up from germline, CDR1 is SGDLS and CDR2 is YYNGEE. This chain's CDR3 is CASSTWDSLDTEAFF. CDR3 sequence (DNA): TGTGCCAGCAGCACCTGGGACAGTCTTGACACTGAAGCTTTCTTT.

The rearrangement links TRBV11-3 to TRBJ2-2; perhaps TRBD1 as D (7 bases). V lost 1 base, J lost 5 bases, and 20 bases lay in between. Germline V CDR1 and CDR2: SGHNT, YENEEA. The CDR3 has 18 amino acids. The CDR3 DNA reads TGTGCCAGCAGCTTAGGGCGCGGTCAGGGGGGAGCAACCGGGGAGCTGTTTTTT. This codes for CASSLGRGQGGATGELFF.

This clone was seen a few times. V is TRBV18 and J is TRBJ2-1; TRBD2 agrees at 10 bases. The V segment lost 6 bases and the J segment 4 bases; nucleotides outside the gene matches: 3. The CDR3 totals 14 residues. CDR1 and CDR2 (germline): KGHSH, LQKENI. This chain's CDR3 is CASSTSGLYNEQFF. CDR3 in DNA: TGTGCCAGCTCGACTAGCGGGTTATACAATGAGCAGTTCTTC.

The CDR3: CASSLGQAVYEQYF. In nucleotides, the CDR3 is TGTGCCAGCTCACTGGGACAGGCCGTCTACGAGCAGTACTTC. The chain carries TRBV18 and TRBJ2-7; 8 bases fit TRBD1. V lost 4 bases to trimming and J lost 3 bases; unmatched junction nucleotides: 5. Germline values: CDR1 KGHSH, CDR2 LQKENI. CDR3 length: 14 amino acids.

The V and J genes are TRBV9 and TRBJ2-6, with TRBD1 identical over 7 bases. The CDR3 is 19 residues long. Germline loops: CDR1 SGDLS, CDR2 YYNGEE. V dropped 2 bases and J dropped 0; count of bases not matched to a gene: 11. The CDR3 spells CASSVNLDRKFSGANVLTF. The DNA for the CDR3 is TGTGCCAGCAGCGTGAACCTGGACAGGAAATTCTCTGGGGCCAACGTCCTGACTTTC.

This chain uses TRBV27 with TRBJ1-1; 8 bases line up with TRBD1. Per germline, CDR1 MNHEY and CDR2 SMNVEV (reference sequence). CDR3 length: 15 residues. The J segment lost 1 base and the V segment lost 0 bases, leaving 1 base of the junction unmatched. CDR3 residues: CASSLSTGGNTEAFF. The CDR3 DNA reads TGTGCCAGCAGTTTATCAACAGGGGGGAACACTGAAGCTTTCTTT.

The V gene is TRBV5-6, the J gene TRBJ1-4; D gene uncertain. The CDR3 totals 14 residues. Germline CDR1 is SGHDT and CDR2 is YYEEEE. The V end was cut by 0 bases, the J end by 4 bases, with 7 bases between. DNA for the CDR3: TGTGCCAGCAGCTTGGGGCTGATTAATGAAAAACTGTTTTTT. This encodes CASSLGLINEKLFF.

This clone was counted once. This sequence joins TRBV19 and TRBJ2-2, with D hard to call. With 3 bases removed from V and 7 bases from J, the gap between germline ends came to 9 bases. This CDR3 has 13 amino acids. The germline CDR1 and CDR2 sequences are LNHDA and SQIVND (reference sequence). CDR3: CASSIGPLGELFF. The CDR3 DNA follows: TGTGCCAGTAGTATTGGGCCTCTCGGGGAGCTGTTTTTT.

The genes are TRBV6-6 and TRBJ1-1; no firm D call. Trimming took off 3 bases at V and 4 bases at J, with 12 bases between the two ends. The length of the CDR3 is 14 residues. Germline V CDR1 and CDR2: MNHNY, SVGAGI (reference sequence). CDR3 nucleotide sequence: TGTGCCAGCAGTTATAAGGGAGAAGGCACTGAAGCTTTCTTT. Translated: CASSYKGEGTEAFF.

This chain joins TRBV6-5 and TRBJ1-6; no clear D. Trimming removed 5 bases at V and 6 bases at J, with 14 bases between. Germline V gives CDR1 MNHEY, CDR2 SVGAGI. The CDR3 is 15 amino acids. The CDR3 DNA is TGTGCCAGCAGTCACAACGGGGAGGGTAATTCACCCCTCCACTTT. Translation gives CASSHNGEGNSPLHF.

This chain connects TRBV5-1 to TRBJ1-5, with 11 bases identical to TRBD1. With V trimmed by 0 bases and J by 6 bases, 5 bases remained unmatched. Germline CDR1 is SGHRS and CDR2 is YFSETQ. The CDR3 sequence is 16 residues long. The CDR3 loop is CASSLAGTGGTQPQHF. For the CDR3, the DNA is TGCGCCAGCAGCTTGGCCGGGACAGGGGGGACTCAGCCCCAGCATTTT.

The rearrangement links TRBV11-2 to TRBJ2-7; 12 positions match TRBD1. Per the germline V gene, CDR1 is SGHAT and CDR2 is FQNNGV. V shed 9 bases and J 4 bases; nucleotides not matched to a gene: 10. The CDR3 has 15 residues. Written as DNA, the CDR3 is TGTGCCAGTGCCCCGCCGGGACAGGGGGCTTACGAGCAGTACTTC. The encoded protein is CASAPPGQGAYEQYF.

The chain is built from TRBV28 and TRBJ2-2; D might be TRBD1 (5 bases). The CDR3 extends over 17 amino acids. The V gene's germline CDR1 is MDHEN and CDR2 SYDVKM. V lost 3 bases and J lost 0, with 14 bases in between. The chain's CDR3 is CASSFTRALTNTGELFF. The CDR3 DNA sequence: TGTGCCAGCAGTTTTACCAGGGCCCTTACGAACACCGGGGAGCTGTTTTTT.

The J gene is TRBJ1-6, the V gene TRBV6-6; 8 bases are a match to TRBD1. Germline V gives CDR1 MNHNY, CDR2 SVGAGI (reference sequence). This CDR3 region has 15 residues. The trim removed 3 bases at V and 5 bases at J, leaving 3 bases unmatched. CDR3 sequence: CASSYGDRNNSPLHF. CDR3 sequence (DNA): TGTGCCAGCAGTTATGGGGACAGGAATAATTCACCCCTCCACTTT.